This note documents a single T cell receptor (beta chain) sequence. This entry belongs to a study of blood T cell repertoires in COVID-19. Study at large: Whether acute or convalescent, the COVID-19 samples came from the United States, Italy and Spain. Sample material is recorded as cDNA or gDNA derived from T cells, B-cell-depleted T cells, or PBMCs.

Authors' analysis steps: For nucleated cells, counts were estimated from reference gene primer amplification. The repertoire was sequenced with immunoSEQ multiplex PCR; TCRdb's copy has only in-frame clones and lacks some. V and J calls and clone size come straight from that table; D and trimming were deduced from the DNA. Here the sample spans some 190,000 clones, 85% to 90% being singletons. Trimming took 6 bases from V and 5 from J; bases not matched to a gene: 9. This CDR3 spans 15 amino acids. CDR1 and CDR2 (germline): MGHRA, YSYEKL. This TCR came from a human donor in a cohort sampled during active COVID-19. The sequenced material came from peripheral blood. The V gene is TRBV4-1, the J gene TRBJ1-2; 10 bases line up with TRBD1. CDR3 nucleotides: TGCGCCAGCAGACCCGGGCCGGGACAGGGGTATGGCTACACCTTC. This encodes CASRPGPGQGYGYTF.